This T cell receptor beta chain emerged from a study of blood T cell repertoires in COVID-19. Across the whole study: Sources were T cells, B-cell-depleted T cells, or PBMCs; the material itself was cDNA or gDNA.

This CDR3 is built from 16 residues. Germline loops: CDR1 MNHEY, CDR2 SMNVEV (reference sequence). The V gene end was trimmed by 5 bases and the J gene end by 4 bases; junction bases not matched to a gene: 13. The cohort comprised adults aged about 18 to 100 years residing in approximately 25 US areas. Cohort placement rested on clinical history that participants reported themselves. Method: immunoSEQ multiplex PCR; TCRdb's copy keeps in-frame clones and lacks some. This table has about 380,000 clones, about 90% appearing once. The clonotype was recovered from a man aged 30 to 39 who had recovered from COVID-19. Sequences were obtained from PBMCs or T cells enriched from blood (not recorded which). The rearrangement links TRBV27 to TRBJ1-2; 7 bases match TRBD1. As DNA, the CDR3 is TGTGCCAGCAGTCCTGGAGGGGGCTTCACCCCCTATGGCTACACCTTC. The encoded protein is CASSPGGGFTPYGYTF.